Sequencing of this TCR beta chain was carried out in a study of blood T cell repertoires in COVID-19. Study-level information: T cells, B-cell-depleted T cells, or PBMCs supplied cDNA or gDNA.

V gave up 2 bases and J gave up 0 bases; unmatched junction bases: 2. Per the germline V gene, CDR1 is SGDLS and CDR2 is YYNGEE. This CDR3 is 15 amino acids long. The method was immunoSEQ multiplex PCR; TCRdb's version includes in-frame clones alone and lacks a portion of them. Here the sample spans 150,000 to 200,000 clones, 82% being singletons. The receptor's source is a woman aged 65 to 85 with acute or convalescent COVID-19. The sequenced material came from peripheral blood. The gene calls are TRBV9 and TRBJ2-7; 10 bases agree with TRBD2. CDR3 residues: CASSVASGGSYEQYF. The CDR3 nucleotides are TGTGCCAGCAGCGTGGCTAGCGGGGGCTCCTACGAGCAGTACTTC.